A selection of T cell receptor beta chains follows, all from one sample in a study of blood T cell repertoires in COVID-19. Repertoires were generated with immunoSEQ multiplex PCR, while TCRdb's copy carries only in-frame clones and drops some. Of tens of thousands of clones listed, about 85% are singletons. The sequenced sample was peripheral blood. Receptors originate from a man older than 75 with acute or convalescent COVID-19. The CDR3 runs from the conserved cysteine through the conserved F or W. A D gene is named only where the DNA matches it firmly. Only some rows state a clone size, as once, few, many or a class for expanded clones.

j_call v_call d_call clone_size cdr3_nt cdr3_aa
TRBJ2-3 TRBV27 TRBD1 - TGTGCCAGCAGTCCACAATTGGGACAGGGGGTGTCAGATACGCAGTATTTT CASSPQLGQGVSDTQYF
TRBJ1-2 TRBV7-3 TRBD1 once TGTGCCAGCAGCCCAACAGGGGGCTACCTCTATGGCTACACCTTC CASSPTGGYLYGYTF
TRBJ1-5 TRBV30 TRBD1 - TGTGCCTGGAGTGCGGACAGGGGGAGTCAGCCCCAGCATTTT CAWSADRGSQPQHF
TRBJ1-3 TRBV5-5 TRBD1 - TGTGCCAGCAGCTCTCAGGGGGGCGCGTTTGGAAACACCATATATTTT CASSSQGGAFGNTIYF
TRBJ2-7 TRBV27 TRBD2 - TGTGCCAGCCAACGGGGACTAGCGGGAGGGATCCCCTACGAGCAGTACTTC CASQRGLAGGIPYEQYF
TRBJ2-3 TRBV6-4 - - TGTGCCAGCATAAGTCCCCGACGAGACTGGCGTGATGTAGGTACGCAGTATTTT CASISPRRDWRDVGTQYF
TRBJ2-2 TRBV7-7 TRBD1 - TGTGCCAGCAGCTACAGTACAGGGGGCACCGGGGAGCTGTTTTTT CASSYSTGGTGELFF
TRBJ1-3 TRBV5-4 - - TGTGCCAGCAGCTTGGGTGGGGGGAACTCTGGAAACACCATATATTTT CASSLGGGNSGNTIYF
TRBJ2-3 TRBV19 TRBD2 - TGTGCCAGCAAACAGACTAGCGGGAGAGCGGGGAGCACAGATACGCAGTATTTT CASKQTSGRAGSTDTQYF
TRBJ1-3 TRBV7-9 TRBD1 - TGTGCCAGCAGCGGGGGACAGGCCTCTGGAAACACCATATATTTT CASSGGQASGNTIYF
TRBJ2-3 TRBV5-4 TRBD1 - TGTGCCAGCAGTAACAGGGGCGGCACAGATACGCAGTATTTT CASSNRGGTDTQYF
TRBJ2-3 TRBV11-2 TRBD2 - TGTGCCAGCAGCTTAGTACGGCCTAGCGGAGATACGCAGTATTTT CASSLVRPSGDTQYF
TRBJ1-1 TRBV18 - - TGTGCCAGCTCACCTCGAGGGGCAGGGGAGGGAACTGAAGCTTTCTTT CASSPRGAGEGTEAFF
TRBJ2-7 TRBV19 TRBD2 - TGTGCCAGTAGCCGGGGGGGGAATAGGGGTTCCTACGAGCAGTACTTC CASSRGGNRGSYEQYF
TRBJ2-5 TRBV7-3 TRBD1 - TGTGCCAGCAGCTCCGCCCCCGGACAGGGGTGGGAGACCCAGTACTTC CASSSAPGQGWETQYF
TRBJ2-7 TRBV10-2 - - TGCGCCAGTCTTAGACTAGTGGGAAACGAGCAGTACTTC CASLRLVGNEQYF
TRBJ2-7 TRBV28 - - TGTGCCAGCAGCCTCGGGACACACACCTACGAGCAGTACTTC CASSLGTHTYEQYF
TRBJ2-3 TRBV11-2 TRBD1 - TGTGCCAGCAGCTCTATAGCAGGGGACAGGAAAAGCACAGATACGCAGTATTTT CASSSIAGDRKSTDTQYF
TRBJ2-1 TRBV3-1/TRBV3-2 TRBD1 - TGTGCCAGCAGCCAAGTGCGCCCAGGGGGCTCCTACAATGAGCAGTTCTTC CASSQVRPGGSYNEQFF
TRBJ2-2 TRBV6-2/TRBV6-3 TRBD1 - TGTGCCAGCAGTTCCTACAGGGGGCAAGACACCGGGGAGCTGTTTTTT CASSSYRGQDTGELFF
TRBJ2-3 TRBV4-1 TRBD2 - TGCGCCAGCAGCCAAGGTGGAGGCGGGGGGGCATGGGATACGCAGTATTTT CASSQGGGGGAWDTQYF
TRBJ1-5 TRBV7-8 TRBD1 - TGTGCCAGCAGCCAGGCCCGAAACAGGGGTAATCAGCCCCAGCATTTT CASSQARNRGNQPQHF
TRBJ1-5 TRBV6-5 TRBD1 - TGTGCCAGCAGTCCCCGCGGAGGGGGCGATCAGCCCCAGCATTTT CASSPRGGGDQPQHF
TRBJ1-2 TRBV21-1 - - TGTGCCAGCAGCAGTCAGCGGGGGTGGAACTATGGCTACACCTTC CASSSQRGWNYGYTF
TRBJ1-5 TRBV18 - - TGTGCCAGCTCACCATTGCGGGATAGCAATCAGCCCCAGCATTTT CASSPLRDSNQPQHF
TRBJ2-2 TRBV11-2 - - TGTGCCAGCAGCTTATCCGTGGGGGCGAGAACCGGGGAGCTGTTTTTT CASSLSVGARTGELFF
TRBJ2-7 TRBV5-6 TRBD1 - TGTGCCAGCAGTTACAACCGGGACAGGGTGAGGTGGGAGCAGTACTTC CASSYNRDRVRWEQYF
TRBJ1-2 TRBV18 - few TGTGCCAGCTCACCAGAATCCGGGACATCTTACGGCTACACCTTC CASSPESGTSYGYTF
TRBJ1-4 TRBV6-1 - - TGTGCCAGCAGTGAAGCGGCGACTGGCTGGTCTGAAAAACTGTTTTTT CASSEAATGWSEKLFF
TRBJ2-7 TRBV5-8 - - TGTGCCAGCGAAAGAGGATCTGCCTACGAGCAGTACTTC CASERGSAYEQYF
TRBJ2-1 TRBV7-2 TRBD1 - TGTGCCAGCAGCTTAGTAGGGGGCCGCTACAATGAGCAGTTCTTC CASSLVGGRYNEQFF
TRBJ1-2 TRBV18 TRBD1 - TGTGCCAGCTCACCACAGTGGGACAGAAAAAACTATGGCTACACCTTC CASSPQWDRKNYGYTF
TRBJ1-5 TRBV3-1/TRBV3-2 - - TGTGCCAGCAGCCACCAGGGATGGAATCAGCCCCAGCATTTT CASSHQGWNQPQHF
TRBJ1-1 TRBV5-1 TRBD1 - TGCGCCAGCAGCGGCGGACAGGGGGCTGACGGCACTGAAGCTTTCTTT CASSGGQGADGTEAFF
TRBJ1-2 TRBV6-5 TRBD1 - TGTGCCAGCAGTTACGCGGGACAGCCTTCTAAGCGCACCTTC CASSYAGQPSKRTF